What follows are 17 T cell receptor beta chains derived from one specimen sequenced in a study of blood T cell repertoires in COVID-19. The assay was immunoSEQ multiplex PCR, and TCRdb's table has in-frame clones only and misses some. The table lists around 140,000 clones, approximately 88% of them singletons. The sample was peripheral blood. Source of these receptors: a human donor in a cohort sampled during active COVID-19.

DNA for the CDR3: TGTGCCATCAGTGAGTCACGGGGGATGAACACTGAAGCTTTCTTT. This gives the protein CAISESRGMNTEAFF. The chain combines TRBV10-3 with TRBJ1-1; maybe TRBD1 (5 bases). Germline V gives CDR1 ENHRY, CDR2 SYGVKD. The length of the CDR3 is 15 residues. The V end was cut by 0 bases, the J end by 0 bases, with 8 bases between.

Turning to this clone: One end of the junction is discordant with germline, which a read error may explain. The V call is TRBV6-1, the J call TRBJ2-5; 13 bases match TRBD2. The length of the CDR3 is 16 residues. Germline assignment: CDR1 MNHNS and CDR2 SASEGT. The CDR3 sequence is CASSEGLAGDLGTQYF. CDR3 DNA: TGTGCCAGCAGCGAAGGACTAGCGGGGGACCTCGGGACCCAGTACTTC.

Here the CDR3 DNA reads TGTGCCAGCAGCTCGGGGTTCACAGATACGCAGTATTTT. It is translated as CASSSGFTDTQYF. This chain links TRBV11-1 with TRBJ2-3, with D perhaps TRBD2 (5 bases). Trimming took off 4 bases at V and 2 bases at J, with 7 bases between the two ends. Germline V gene data show CDR1 as SGHAT and CDR2 as FQDESV (reference sequence). CDR3 length equals 13 residues.

This chain joins TRBV12-3 or TRBV12-4 and TRBJ1-1; D gene ambiguous. The CDR3 runs 12 residues. Trimming left V 6 bases short and J 3 bases short, with 8 bases between. CDR3 residues: CASSLVDTEAFF. DNA for the CDR3: TGTGCCAGCAGCCTAGTCGACACTGAAGCTTTCTTT.

The chain carries TRBV5-1 and TRBJ1-3, with a tentative D call TRBD1 (6 bases). CDR1 is SGHRS and CDR2 is YFSETQ in the germline V gene. CDR3 length: 16 amino acids. Trimming removed 7 bases from V and 0 bases from J, with 17 bases in between. As DNA, the CDR3 is TGCGCCAGCTCAACTTCCCCAGGGGACTCTGGAAACACCATATATTTT. Its protein is CASSTSPGDSGNTIYF.

This clone was detected a few times. J is TRBJ1-6 and V is TRBV5-1; TRBD1 matches at 10 bases. The CDR3 spans 15 residues. CDR1 SGHRS and CDR2 YFSETQ come from the germline V gene. The trim removed 4 bases at V and 10 bases at J, leaving 8 bases unmatched. DNA of the CDR3: TGCGCCAGCAGCCCAGGGACAGGGGAGCGGTCACCCCTCCACTTT. This encodes CASSPGTGERSPLHF.

The gene calls are TRBV2 and TRBJ2-6; a possible D gene is TRBD2 (5 bases). This CDR3 region has 13 residues. The germline CDR1 and CDR2 sequences are SNHLY and FYNNEI. The V and J ends lost 7 bases and 2 bases respectively, with 6 bases between them. Here the CDR3 DNA reads TGTGCCAGCATGCGGGCTGGGGCCAACGTCCTGACTTTC. Encoded protein: CASMRAGANVLTF.

The chain has TRBV5-6 and TRBJ1-2; D is perhaps TRBD1 (6 bases). The V end lost 0 bases, the J end lost 8 bases, and 11 bases lay between the germline ends. CDR1 is SGHDT, CDR2 YYEEEE, per germline. There are 13 residues in the CDR3. DNA for the CDR3: TGTGCCAGCAGCTTGGACAGGGATAACGGCTACACCTTC. This sequence encodes CASSLDRDNGYTF.

The chain combines TRBV2 with TRBJ2-5, with 7 positions matching TRBD2. The V segment lost 6 bases and the J segment 5 bases; nucleotides outside the gene matches: 9. Germline CDR1 and CDR2: SNHLY and FYNNEI. The CDR3 is 14 amino acids. This chain's CDR3 is CASRLREAGETQYF. CDR3 coding DNA: TGTGCCAGCAGATTACGGGAGGCTGGGGAGACCCAGTACTTC.

This clone was picked up one time. The chain uses TRBV5-8 and TRBJ1-4, with D uncertain. The CDR3 totals 15 residues. V lost 7 bases, J lost 8 bases, and 21 bases lay in between. CDR1 and CDR2 (germline): SGHTS, YDEGEE. This CDR3 reads CASRREAAAQEKLFF. In DNA, the CDR3 is TGTGCCAGCCGCCGGGAGGCGGCGGCACAGGAAAAACTGTTTTTT.

The rearrangement uses TRBV19 and TRBJ2-3; 11 nucleotides align to TRBD2. Germline V gene lookup returns CDR1 LNHDA and CDR2 SQIVND (reference sequence). The CDR3 has 17 amino acids. V trimming: 1 base; J trimming: 2 bases; junction bases outside the gene matches: 5. CDR3 amino acids: CASSIVSGLAVTDTQYF. The CDR3 nucleotides are TGTGCCAGTAGTATAGTTTCGGGACTAGCGGTCACAGATACGCAGTATTTT.

The chain links TRBV9 to TRBJ2-1, with D perhaps matching TRBD2 (6 bases). CDR1 and CDR2 from the germline V gene are SGDLS and YYNGEE. The CDR3 runs 15 residues. V was pared by 3 bases and J by 4 bases, with 14 bases between. This CDR3 is CASSATSTLYNEQFF. In DNA, the CDR3 is TGTGCCAGCAGCGCCACTAGCACATTATACAATGAGCAGTTCTTC.

This clone was seen a few times. J is TRBJ1-5 and V is TRBV5-6; the match to TRBD1 covers 7 bases. Germline CDR1 and CDR2: SGHDT and YYEEEE. There are 15 residues in the CDR3. V was clipped by 4 bases and J by 2 bases; unmatched bases: 6. CDR3 sequence (DNA): TGTGCCAGCAGCAGTCGGGACAGCCGCAATCAGCCCCAGCATTTT. This gives the protein CASSSRDSRNQPQHF.

This clone has just a few counts. The genes are TRBV24-1 and TRBJ2-1; TRBD1 matches 7 bases. Germline-derived CDR1 and CDR2 are KGHDR and SFDVKD. CDR3 length: 15 amino acids. Losses at the gene ends were 3 bases for V and 1 base for J; bases not matched to a gene: 2. DNA for the CDR3: TGTGCCACCAGTGATCAGACAGGGTCCTACAATGAGCAGTTCTTC. It codes for CATSDQTGSYNEQFF.

The rearrangement joins TRBV5-1 to TRBJ1-4, with a possible D match to TRBD1 (6 bases). Germline V gene data show CDR1 as SGHRS and CDR2 as YFSETQ. This CDR3 comprises 18 residues. V was shortened by 4 bases and J by 0 bases, with 19 bases between the two germline ends. The CDR3 loop reads CASSPLLTGNPTNEKLFF. The CDR3 region has the DNA TGCGCCAGCAGCCCCCTACTAACAGGGAACCCAACTAATGAAAAACTGTTTTTT. The entire variable domain, with the rest obtained from reference TRBV5-1 and TRBJ1-4, is as follows: KAGVTQTPRYLIKTRGQQVTLSCSPISGHRSVSWYQQTPGQGLQFLFEYFSETQRNKGNFPGRFSGRQFSNSRSEMNVSTLELGDSALYLCASSPLLTGNPTNEKLFFGSGTQLSVL.

The DNA for the CDR3 is TGTGCCAGCCTGCGGGCTAGCTCTGGGGCCAACGTCCTGACTTTC. Its translation: CASLRASSGANVLTF. The chain combines TRBV28 with TRBJ2-6; perhaps TRBD2 as D (5 bases). The V and J ends lost 8 bases and 0 bases respectively, with 11 bases between them. The germline V gene has CDR1 MDHEN and CDR2 SYDVKM. The CDR3 consists of 15 residues. Full variable domain (remainder filled in from reference TRBV28 and TRBJ2-6): DVKVTQSSRYLVKRTGEKVFLECVQDMDHENMFWYRQDPGLGLRLIYFSYDVKMKEKGDIPEGYSVSREKKERFSLILESASTNQTSMYLCASLRASSGANVLTFGAGSRLTVL.

J is TRBJ1-1 and V is TRBV5-1; 7 positions agree with TRBD1. The V segment lost 0 bases and the J segment 5 bases; nucleotides outside the gene matches: 7. CDR1 and CDR2 from the germline V gene are SGHRS and YFSETQ. The CDR3 has 15 amino acids. The CDR3 reads CASSLGTGWLTEAFF. The CDR3 DNA reads as TGCGCCAGCAGCTTGGGGACAGGTTGGTTAACTGAAGCTTTCTTT. Complete variable domain (other parts from reference TRBV5-1 and TRBJ1-1): KAGVTQTPRYLIKTRGQQVTLSCSPISGHRSVSWYQQTPGQGLQFLFEYFSETQRNKGNFPGRFSGRQFSNSRSEMNVSTLELGDSALYLCASSLGTGWLTEAFFGQGTRLTVV.